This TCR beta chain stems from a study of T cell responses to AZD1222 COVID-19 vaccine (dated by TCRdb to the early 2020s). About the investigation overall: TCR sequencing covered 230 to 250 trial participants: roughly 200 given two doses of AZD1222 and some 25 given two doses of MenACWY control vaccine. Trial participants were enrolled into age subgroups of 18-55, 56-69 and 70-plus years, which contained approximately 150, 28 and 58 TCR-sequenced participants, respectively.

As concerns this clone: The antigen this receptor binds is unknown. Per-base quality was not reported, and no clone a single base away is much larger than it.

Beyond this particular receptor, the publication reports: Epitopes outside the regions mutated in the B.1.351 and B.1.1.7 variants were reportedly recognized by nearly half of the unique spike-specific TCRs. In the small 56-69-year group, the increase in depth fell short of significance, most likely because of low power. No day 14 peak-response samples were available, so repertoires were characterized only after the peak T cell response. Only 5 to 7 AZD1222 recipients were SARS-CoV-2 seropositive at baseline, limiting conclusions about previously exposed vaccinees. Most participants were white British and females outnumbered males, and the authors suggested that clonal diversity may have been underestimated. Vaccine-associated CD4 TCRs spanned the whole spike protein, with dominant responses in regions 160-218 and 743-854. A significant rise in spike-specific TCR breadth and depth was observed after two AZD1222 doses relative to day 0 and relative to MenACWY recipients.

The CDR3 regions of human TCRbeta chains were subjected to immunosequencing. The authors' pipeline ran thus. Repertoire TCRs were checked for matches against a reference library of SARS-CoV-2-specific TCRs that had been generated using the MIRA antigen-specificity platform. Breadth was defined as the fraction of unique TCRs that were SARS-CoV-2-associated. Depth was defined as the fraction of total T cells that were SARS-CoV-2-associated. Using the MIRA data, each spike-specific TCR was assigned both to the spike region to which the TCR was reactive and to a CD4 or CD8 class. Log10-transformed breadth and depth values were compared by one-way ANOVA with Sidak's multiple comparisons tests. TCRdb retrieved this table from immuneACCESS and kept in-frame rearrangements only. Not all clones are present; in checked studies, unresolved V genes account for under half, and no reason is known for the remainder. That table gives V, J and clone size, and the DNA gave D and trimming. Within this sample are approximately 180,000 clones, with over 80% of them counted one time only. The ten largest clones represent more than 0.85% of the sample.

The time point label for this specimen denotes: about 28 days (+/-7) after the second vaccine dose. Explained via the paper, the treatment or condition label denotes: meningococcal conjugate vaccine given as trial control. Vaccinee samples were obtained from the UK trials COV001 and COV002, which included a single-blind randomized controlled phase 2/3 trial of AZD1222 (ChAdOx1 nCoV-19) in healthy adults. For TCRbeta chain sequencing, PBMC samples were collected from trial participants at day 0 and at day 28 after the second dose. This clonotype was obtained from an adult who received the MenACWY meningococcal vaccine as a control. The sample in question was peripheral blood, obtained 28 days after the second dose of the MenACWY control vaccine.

The DNA sequence is as follows: TGTGCCAGCAGCTTCTACCAGGGTGGCACTGAAGCTTTCTTT. This yields the protein CASSFYQGGTEAFF. This sequence uses TRBV5-6 and TRBJ1-1; 5 matching bases give a weak D call of TRBD1. The V and J ends are trimmed by 2 bases and 4 bases, leaving 12 bases between them. Including cysteine and phenylalanine, the CDR3 has 14 amino acids. Left in the record is the CDR3 DNA by itself, 42 bases read in frame from the first base. In the germline V gene, CDR1 corresponds to SGHDT and CDR2 to YYEEEE.